The 28 T cell receptor beta chains below come from one sample, sequenced in a study of blood T cell repertoires in COVID-19. Sequencing was performed with immunoSEQ multiplex PCR; in TCRdb, only in-frame clones are kept and a portion is missing. The sample consists of around 59,000 clones, about 87% of them appearing once. The sequencing sample was made of peripheral blood. The origin of the receptors is a man aged 60 to 75 with acute or convalescent COVID-19.

This clone was picked up one time. The chain is built from TRBV5-4 and TRBJ2-3, with 14 positions matching TRBD2. CDR1 and CDR2 from the germline V gene are SGHNT and YYREEE (reference sequence). V trimming: 3 bases; J trimming: 5 bases; junction bases outside the gene matches: 8. CDR3 size: 17 residues. In DNA form, the CDR3 reads TGTGCCAGCAGCTCCGGACTAGCGGGAGGACGGGTAGATACGCAGTATTTT. Its translation is CASSSGLAGGRVDTQYF.

The V gene is TRBV6-2 or TRBV6-3, the J gene TRBJ1-1; no clear D. Germline assignment: CDR1 MNHEY and CDR2 SVGEGT. V was cut by 3 bases and J by 0 bases, with 2 bases left in between. The CDR3 length is 12 residues. The CDR3, as DNA: TGTGCCAGCAGTTATATGAACACTGAAGCTTTCTTT. Protein sequence: CASSYMNTEAFF.

CDR3 in DNA: TGTGCCAGCAGCCCGCTGACTGGCTCTGGGGCCAACGTCCTGACTTTC. It is translated as CASSPLTGSGANVLTF. V and J are TRBV11-3 and TRBJ2-6, with D hard to call. CDR1 is SGHNT, CDR2 YENEEA, per germline. The CDR3 has 16 residues. V was cut by 5 bases and J by 0 bases, with 11 bases left in between.

The chain links TRBV7-2 to TRBJ1-3, with 8 bases matching TRBD1. This CDR3 is built from 14 residues. CDR1 is SGHTA and CDR2 is FQGNSA in the germline V gene. With V trimmed by 5 bases and J by 8 bases, 8 bases remained unmatched. CDR3 DNA: TGTGCCAGCAGCCCCCGACAGGGGTGGTACACCATATATTTT. The encoded protein is CASSPRQGWYTIYF.

The chain joins TRBV6-2 or TRBV6-3 to TRBJ2-2, with 12 bases identical to TRBD2. The CDR3 consists of 18 residues. Germline loops: CDR1 MNHEY, CDR2 SVGEGT. J was trimmed by 5 bases and V by 2 bases; bases with no gene match: 9. The CDR3 here is CASSYGPSGRARTGELFF. The CDR3 DNA follows: TGTGCCAGCAGTTACGGGCCTAGCGGGAGGGCCAGAACCGGGGAGCTGTTTTTT.

This chain connects TRBV7-8 to TRBJ1-1, with 8 bases identical to TRBD1. This CDR3 spans 15 amino acids. The germline V gene encodes CDR1 SGHVS and CDR2 FQNEAQ. V lost 1 base to trimming and J lost 11 bases; unmatched junction nucleotides: 12. CDR3 sequence: CASSLVDRGEGSAFF. CDR3 DNA: TGTGCCAGCAGCTTAGTCGACAGGGGCGAGGGTTCGGCTTTCTTT.

This clone occurred a few times. The chain links TRBV6-6 to TRBJ2-7; 8 nucleotides align to TRBD2. V shed 4 bases, J shed 3 bases, and the junction held 5 bases outside the gene matches. The CDR3 totals 14 residues. The germline gives CDR1 MNHNY, CDR2 SVGAGI (reference sequence). CDR3 region: CASSSWREVYEQYF. In DNA, the CDR3 is TGTGCCAGCAGTTCCTGGCGGGAGGTCTACGAGCAGTACTTC.

This chain joins TRBV6-5 and TRBJ1-2, with a possible D match to TRBD1 (6 bases). Germline V gives CDR1 MNHEY, CDR2 SVGAGI. The CDR3 length is 14 residues. V dropped 4 bases and J dropped 4 bases, with 13 bases sitting between them. The CDR3 nucleotides are TGTGCCAGCAGTTCCCCAGGGGCCTCCTATGGCTACACCTTC. It is translated as CASSSPGASYGYTF.

The chain links TRBV20-1 to TRBJ1-3; a possible D gene is TRBD1 (5 bases). This CDR3 is 11 amino acids long. Germline V gene sequence: CDR1 DFQATT, CDR2 SNEGSKA (reference sequence). The CDR3: CSGGFGNTIYF. The CDR3 region has the DNA TGCAGCGGGGGATTCGGAAACACCATATATTTT.

The V call is TRBV5-1, the J call TRBJ1-1, with D unclear. Trimming left V 6 bases short and J 10 bases short, with 22 bases between. The CDR3 runs 14 residues. Looked up from germline, CDR1 is SGHRS and CDR2 is YFSETQ. CDR3: CASTPEGSTTIAFF. CDR3 bases: TGCGCCAGCACCCCGGAGGGCAGTACCACAATAGCTTTCTTT. Filled out from reference TRBV5-1 and TRBJ1-1, the complete variable domain reads KAGVTQTPRYLIKTRGQQVTLSCSPISGHRSVSWYQQTPGQGLQFLFEYFSETQRNKGNFPGRFSGRQFSNSRSEMNVSTLELGDSALYLCASTPEGSTTIAFFGQGTRLTVV.

The chain recombines TRBV30 with TRBJ1-2; tentative D call: TRBD1 (6 bases). In germline, CDR1 is GTSNPN, CDR2 SVGIG (reference sequence). CDR3 length: 13 residues. V was shortened by 4 bases and J by 8 bases, with 17 bases between the two germline ends. DNA of the CDR3: TGTGCCTGGAATCCCCCACAGGGAAGAGGCTACACCTTC. Protein sequence: CAWNPPQGRGYTF.

The rearrangement uses TRBV9 and TRBJ2-1; 15 nucleotides line up with TRBD2. This CDR3 is 19 amino acids long. V dropped 4 bases and J dropped 1; count of bases not matched to a gene: 9. Germline loops: CDR1 SGDLS, CDR2 YYNGEE. The CDR3 DNA follows: TGTGCCAGCAGCACCCGGACTAGCGGGAGGGCCGGTTCCTACAATGAGCAGTTCTTC. It translates to CASSTRTSGRAGSYNEQFF.

This clone was detected a few times. CDR3 in amino acids: CASSLGPPYRHFNQPQHF. CDR3 in DNA: TGTGCCAGCAGCTTAGGGCCTCCTTACAGACACTTCAATCAGCCCCAGCATTTT. The chain is built from TRBV7-3 and TRBJ1-5; D is undetermined. The ends were cut back, 2 bases at V and 3 bases at J, with 20 bases in the middle. The germline V gene encodes CDR1 SGHTA and CDR2 FQGTGA. The CDR3 runs to 18 residues.

This clone has just one count. The chain employs TRBV30 and TRBJ1-1, with D tentatively TRBD1 (5 bases). Germline CDR1 is GTSNPN and CDR2 is SVGIG (reference sequence). Trimming took 0 bases from V and 0 from J, leaving 5 bases between them. The CDR3 is made up of 13 amino acids. Here the CDR3 DNA reads TGTGCCTGGAGTGTACAGGTGAACACTGAAGCTTTCTTT. This gives the protein CAWSVQVNTEAFF.

The rearrangement joins TRBV6-5 to TRBJ2-2; 7 bases are shared with TRBD2. The CDR3 has 15 residues. Germline V gene data show CDR1 as MNHEY and CDR2 as SVGAGI. With V trimmed by 1 base and J by 5 bases, 4 bases remained unmatched. The CDR3: CASSYWEGMTGELFF. CDR3 nucleotide sequence: TGTGCCAGCAGTTACTGGGAGGGGATGACCGGGGAGCTGTTTTTT.

The sample holds one count of this clone. The V call is TRBV7-3, the J call TRBJ2-3, with D possibly being TRBD2 (5 bases). This CDR3 is 15 amino acids long. Germline V gene sequence: CDR1 SGHTA, CDR2 FQGTGA. V was cut by 2 bases and J by 1 base, with 10 bases left in between. The CDR3 here is CASSLPSSGTDTQYF. The CDR3 coding sequence is TGTGCCAGCAGCTTACCTAGCTCGGGCACAGATACGCAGTATTTT. The complete variable domain, with remaining parts taken from reference TRBV7-3 and TRBJ2-3, reads GAGVSQTPSNKVTEKGKYVELRCDPISGHTALYWYRQSLGQGPEFLIYFQGTGAADDSGLPNDRFFAVRPEGSVSTLKIQRTERGDSAVYLCASSLPSSGTDTQYFGPGTRLTVL.

A few counts support this clone. The chain links TRBV5-6 to TRBJ2-7; TRBD2 matches 8 bases. With V trimmed by 7 bases and J by 2 bases, 5 bases remained unmatched. The CDR3 covers 13 residues. CDR1 and CDR2 (germline): SGHDT, YYEEEE. CDR3 loop: CASVLAGTYEQYF. The CDR3 DNA follows: TGTGCCAGCGTCTTAGCGGGAACCTACGAGCAGTACTTC.

For this clone: Other DNA sequences in the sample encode the same CDR3. The genes are TRBV27 and TRBJ1-4; possibly TRBD1 for D (5 bases). The germline gives CDR1 MNHEY, CDR2 SMNVEV (reference sequence). V lost 3 bases and J lost 5, with 10 bases in between. This CDR3 is built from 14 residues. Here the CDR3 DNA reads TGTGCCAGCAGTTTTCAGGGCCCAAATGAAAAACTGTTTTTT. Translating gives CASSFQGPNEKLFF. The full variable domain, in which reference TRBV27 and TRBJ1-4 provide the parts outside the CDR3, is EAQVTQNPRYLITVTGKKLTVTCSQNMNHEYMSWYRQDPGLGLRQIYYSMNVEVTDKGDVPEGYKVSRKEKRNFPLILESPSPNQTSLYFCASSFQGPNEKLFFGSGTQLSVL.

This chain joins TRBV7-8 and TRBJ2-7; maybe TRBD2 (5 bases). CDR1 and CDR2 (germline): SGHVS, FQNEAQ. This CDR3 is built from 14 residues. Trimming took off 2 bases at V and 6 bases at J, with 14 bases between the two ends. The CDR3 sequence: CASSLTVSSGEQYF. As DNA, the CDR3 is TGTGCCAGCAGCTTAACGGTTTCCAGCGGCGAGCAGTACTTC.

The chain is built from TRBV11-3 and TRBJ2-3; 10 bases fit TRBD2. This CDR3 is 16 amino acids long. Trimming took 3 bases from V and 0 from J; bases not matched to a gene: 3. Germline CDR1 is SGHNT and CDR2 is YENEEA. For the CDR3, the DNA is TGTGCCAGCAGCTTCGGACTAGCGGCTAGCACAGATACGCAGTATTTT. Amino acids: CASSFGLAASTDTQYF. Filled out from reference TRBV11-3 and TRBJ2-3, the complete variable domain reads EAGVVQSPRYKIIEKKQPVAFWCNPISGHNTLYWYLQNLGQGPELLIRYENEEAVDDSQLPKDRFSAERLKGVDSTLKIQPAELGDSAVYLCASSFGLAASTDTQYFGPGTRLTVL.

V usage is TRBV28 and J usage is TRBJ2-5; 7 positions match TRBD1. Trimming took 7 bases from V and 5 from J; bases not matched to a gene: 1. Germline lookup yields CDR1 MDHEN and CDR2 SYDVKM. The CDR3 is 11 residues long. CDR3 bases: TGTGCCAGCACGGACAGGGAGACCCAGTACTTC. Translated: CASTDRETQYF.

The chain is built from TRBV30 and TRBJ2-7, with 7 nucleotides matching TRBD2. The CDR3 has 12 amino acids. Germline CDR1 and CDR2: GTSNPN and SVGIG (reference sequence). The ends lost 8 bases at V and 1 base at J; junction bases unmatched: 5. The chain's CDR3 is CAVRLASYEQYF. The CDR3 DNA reads as TGTGCCGTAAGACTAGCTTCCTACGAGCAGTACTTC.

The chain is built from TRBV2 and TRBJ2-5, with TRBD1 identical over 12 bases. Germline CDR1 reads SNHLY; CDR2 reads FYNNEI. J lost 5 bases, V lost 6 bases, and 7 bases had no gene match. This CDR3 is built from 15 residues. For the CDR3, the DNA is TGTGCCAGCAGAAGGGACAGGGGGCGGGCGGAGACCCAGTACTTC. Encoded protein: CASRRDRGRAETQYF.

This clone has a handful of counts. The V call is TRBV2, the J call TRBJ1-5; D not certain. The CDR3 totals 13 residues. With 5 bases removed from V and 3 bases from J, the gap between germline ends came to 8 bases. Germline CDR1 reads SNHLY; CDR2 reads FYNNEI. CDR3 nucleotide sequence: TGTGCCAGCAGTTCCACTCACAATCAGCCCCAGCATTTT. Its protein product is CASSSTHNQPQHF.

The chain joins TRBV2 to TRBJ2-7; unclear D gene. V dropped 4 bases and J dropped 4 bases, with 11 bases sitting between them. This CDR3 contains 13 residues. The germline V gene has CDR1 SNHLY and CDR2 FYNNEI. The CDR3 region is CASSVQLSYEQYF. CDR3 nucleotide sequence: TGTGCCAGCAGTGTACAATTATCTTACGAGCAGTACTTC.

The V gene is TRBV10-3, the J gene TRBJ2-7, with a possible D match to TRBD1 (5 bases). CDR1 and CDR2 from the germline V gene are ENHRY and SYGVKD. The CDR3 consists of 16 residues. Trimming took 3 bases from V and 3 from J, leaving 18 bases between them. For the CDR3, the DNA is TGTGCCATCAGTGAAGTAGGACAAACCCACTTCTACGAGCAGTACTTC. Protein: CAISEVGQTHFYEQYF.

The chain recombines TRBV21-1 with TRBJ2-5; the DNA was not compared with TRBD2, the D call given in the table. TRBV21-1 is classified as a pseudogene. This CDR3 contains 11 residues. Written as DNA, the CDR3 is TGTGCCAGCAGTAGCTGGAAGACCCAGTACTTC. It translates to CASSSWKTQYF.

This clone has more than one count but fewer than ten. The CDR3 spells CASSPSWTGRGGYTF. CDR3 nucleotide sequence: TGTGCCAGCAGTCCATCTTGGACAGGCAGAGGTGGCTACACCTTC. The chain couples TRBV6-5 to TRBJ1-2; 7 nucleotides align to TRBD1. Germline V gives CDR1 MNHEY, CDR2 SVGAGI. V dropped 5 bases and J dropped 7; count of bases not matched to a gene: 13. This CDR3 contains 15 residues.